This TCR beta chain stems from a study of control samples from healthy donors and cancer patients (TCRdb year 2020). Library preparation employed the immunoSEQ multiplex PCR assay. TCRdb took this table from immuneACCESS and kept in-frame rearrangements with V and J called. Such tables lack part of the clones; where checked against another copy, unresolved V genes explain under half of the gap, and the rest is unexplained. The sample table shows about 93,000 clones, and around 90% are seen once. Over 13% of the sample lies in the top ten. A distance of 8 bases separates the germline ends of V and J, which lose 3 bases and 2 bases respectively. The CDR3 has 13 amino acids, counting the end cysteine and phenylalanine. Just the 39-base CDR3 DNA is kept, in frame starting at base 1. Reading the germline V gene (reference sequence) gives CDR1 LGHDT and CDR2 YNNKEL. About this clone: Its antigen is not yet known. Qualities for individual bases were not recorded, and no much larger clone is one base off.

This TCR was sampled from a woman between 70 and 85 years old in good health. This sequence uses TRBV3-1 (or the pseudogene TRBV3-2) and TRBJ2-7; the D gene is perhaps TRBD2, from 6 matching bases. The sequencing input was blood. The encoded CDR3 is CASSQAGPYEQYF. The nucleotides are TGTGCCAGCAGCCAGGCGGGGCCCTACGAGCAGTACTTC.